These 5 T cell receptor beta chains originate from one sample sequenced in a study of cytomegalovirus exposure and HLA in healthy donors. PCR employed 60 Vbeta and 13 Jbeta primers. Here immunoSEQ multiplex PCR was the method, and the copy in TCRdb shows in-frame clones only, minus some. Of roughly 100,000 clones detected, roughly 80% appear once; the ten largest clones hold 6.9%. Material for sequencing was PBMCs. The receptors were sampled from a man aged 30 to 45 in good health and CMV-seropositive.

V is TRBV10-1 and J is TRBJ2-3; D is unresolved. Deletions cut 0 bases from V and 2 bases from J, with 9 bases between. This CDR3 is 15 amino acids long. Looked up from germline, CDR1 is WNHNN and CDR2 is SYGVQD (reference sequence). The CDR3 sequence is CASSESPQATDTQYF. As DNA, the CDR3 is TGCGCCAGCAGTGAGTCCCCCCAGGCCACAGATACGCAGTATTTT.

The chain employs TRBV2 and TRBJ2-2; a weak D match, TRBD1 (7 bases). Germline V lookup: CDR1 SNHLY, CDR2 FYNNEI. The CDR3 is made up of 15 amino acids. With 6 bases removed from V and 0 bases from J, the gap between germline ends came to 11 bases. The CDR3 DNA reads TGTGCCAGCAGGGCGGGACAGACGAACACCGGGGAGCTGTTTTTT. Translation gives CASRAGQTNTGELFF.

There are a few counts of this clone. This rearrangement joins TRBV27 to TRBJ1-2; 7 bases fit TRBD1. The J segment lost 6 bases and the V segment lost 6 bases, leaving 4 bases of the junction unmatched. Germline V gene lookup returns CDR1 MNHEY and CDR2 SMNVEV (reference sequence). The CDR3 spans 12 residues. The CDR3 reads CASSPDRDGYTF. In nucleotides, the CDR3 is TGTGCCAGCAGCCCCGACAGGGATGGCTACACCTTC.

V is TRBV30 and J is TRBJ2-7; a weak D match, TRBD2 (5 bases). The length of the CDR3 is 14 residues. The germline V gene encodes CDR1 GTSNPN and CDR2 SVGIG (reference sequence). Trimming pared 0 bases from V and 3 bases from J, leaving 12 bases between. CDR3 in amino acids: CAWSVQGGGYEQYF. In DNA, the CDR3 is TGTGCCTGGAGTGTACAAGGTGGAGGCTACGAGCAGTACTTC.

As concerns this clone: The same CDR3 is also encoded by other DNA sequences in this sample. The CDR3 nucleotides are TGTGCCAGCAGTTACAGGGGCAATGAGCAGTTCTTC. It is translated as CASSYRGNEQFF. The chain combines TRBV6-5 with TRBJ2-1, with D perhaps matching TRBD1 (5 bases). Germline V CDR1 and CDR2: MNHEY, SVGAGI. V lost 2 bases and J 6 bases, leaving 5 bases between the germline ends. The length of the CDR3 is 12 residues.